The sequence of this TCR beta chain was determined in a study of blood T cell repertoires in COVID-19. CDR3 length: 15 amino acids. V was pared by 2 bases and J by 6 bases, with 8 bases of the junction left unmatched. Germline CDR1 SGDLS, CDR2 YYNGEE. Original analysis: The authors estimated nucleated cell counts from reference gene primer amplification. Sequencing was performed with immunoSEQ multiplex PCR; in TCRdb, only in-frame clones are kept and a portion is missing. The V and J calls and clone size are taken from that table; D and trimming were inferred from the DNA. This sample has about 50,000 clones; 65% to 80% occur once, and the top ten carry 35% to 55%.

The sequencing input was peripheral blood. The chain combines TRBV9 with TRBJ2-3; TRBD2 aligns across 8 bases. This TCR came from a man in his sixties or seventies with active or convalescent COVID-19. This CDR3 reads CASSVTGLALDTQYF. DNA for the CDR3: TGTGCCAGCAGCGTGACCGGACTAGCTTTGGATACGCAGTATTTT. The whole variable domain, filled in from reference TRBV9 and TRBJ2-3, reads DSGVTQTPKHLITATGQRVTLRCSPRSGDLSVYWYQQSLDQGLQFLIQYYNGEERAKGNILERFSAQQFPDLHSELNLSSLELGDSALYFCASSVTGLALDTQYFGPGTRLTVL.